This T cell receptor (beta chain) was captured in a study of blood T cell repertoires in COVID-19. Study background: Specimens from acute and convalescent COVID-19 originated in the United States, Italy and Spain.

Original handling: Scientists estimated how many nucleated cells there were by amplifying reference gene primers. Data came from immunoSEQ multiplex PCR; TCRdb stores just in-frame clones and leaves some out. From that table come the V and J calls and clone size; the DNA was used to work out D and trimming. The sample has roughly 200,000 clones, 70% to 85% seen once; the top ten hold approximately 13%. This clone was observed a few times. V was shortened by 2 bases and J by 7 bases, with 21 bases between the two germline ends. The germline gives CDR1 LGHNA, CDR2 YNFKEQ. The CDR3 covers 17 residues. This TCR was recovered from a man aged 50 to 60 who had recovered from COVID-19. Sequenced sample: peripheral blood. The chain recombines TRBV4-2 with TRBJ2-1; D is possibly TRBD2 (7 bases). In DNA, the CDR3 is TGTGCCAGCAGCCAATCGTTTCGGGGGGCTAGCGATAATGAGCAGTTCTTC. Protein sequence: CASSQSFRGASDNEQFF.